These T cell receptor beta chains were read from a single sample in a study of siplizumab effects on memory and regulatory T cells. TCRdb keeps only in-frame clones here, not all; method: immunoSEQ multiplex PCR. The sample carries roughly 100,000 clones, more than 85% recorded once. Source material: Tregs sorted from blood. Receptor source: a human donor in good health. The CDR3 runs from the conserved cysteine through the conserved F or W. A D gene is named only where the DNA matches it firmly. Part of the rows lack a size; the others show once, few, many or a class for expanded clones.

d_gene	v_gene	abundance	len	j_gene	CDR3nt	CDR3aa
NA	TRBV7-8	once	17	TRBJ2-1	TGTGCCAGCAGCTTGTATTTGGTAGCTGCTTCCTACAATGAGCAGTTCTTC	CASSLYLVAASYNEQFF
TRBD1	TRBV6-1	few	14	TRBJ2-7	TGTGCCAGCAGATGGACAGGGGCCTCCTACGAGCAGTACTTC	CASRWTGASYEQYF
NA	TRBV7-6	NA	12	TRBJ2-7	TGTGCCAGCAGCTTAGAATGGTCCGAGCAGTACTTC	CASSLEWSEQYF
TRBD1	TRBV6-1	few	14	TRBJ1-2	TGTGCCAGCAGCGCCTTGAGGGGACAGGATGGCTACACCTTC	CASSALRGQDGYTF
NA	TRBV6-1	NA	14	TRBJ2-7	TGTGCCAGCAGTGAAGTAAAAGGCCGGGAGAAGCAGTACTTC	CASSEVKGREKQYF
NA	TRBV7-2	NA	15	TRBJ1-2	TGTGCCAGCAGCTTAGGAGGCGGGGGTAACTATGGCTACACCTTC	CASSLGGGGNYGYTF
NA	TRBV5-1	NA	15	TRBJ1-1	TGCGCCAGCAGCTTAAATCGGGCGATAGGGACTGAAGCTTTCTTT	CASSLNRAIGTEAFF
NA	TRBV6-5	NA	14	TRBJ2-7	TGTGCCAGCAGTTACGCCGGAAGCTCCTACGAGCAGTACTTC	CASSYAGSSYEQYF
NA	TRBV15	NA	13	TRBJ1-1	TGTGCCACCAGCAGAGGAACGAACACTGAAGCTTTCTTT	CATSRGTNTEAFF
NA	TRBV10-3	few	13	TRBJ2-2	TGTGCCATCAGCCCCGACTTCGCCGGGGAGCTGTTTTTT	CAISPDFAGELFF
TRBD1	TRBV28	NA	14	TRBJ1-4	TGTGCCAGCAGTCGGACAGGATATCTTGAAAAACTGTTTTTT	CASSRTGYLEKLFF
NA	TRBV14	NA	18	TRBJ2-4	TGTGCCAGCAGCCAAGATGCGGGGGCCAAACTAGCCAAAAACATTCAGTACTTC	CASSQDAGAKLAKNIQYF
NA	TRBV6-5	NA	13	TRBJ1-1	TGTGCCAGCAGTTTTTGGTTTAACACTGAAGCTTTCTTT	CASSFWFNTEAFF
NA	TRBV5-1	NA	11	TRBJ1-6	TGCGCCAGCACGCGAGATTCACCCCTCCACTTT	CASTRDSPLHF
NA	TRBV11-3	NA	11	TRBJ2-5	TGTGCCAGCAGCTACCGAGAGACCCAGTACTTC	CASSYRETQYF
TRBD1	TRBV13	NA	19	TRBJ1-2	TGTGCCAGCAGACCAGACAGGGGGCGTACCAAAAGACCTAACTATGGCTACACCTTC	CASRPDRGRTKRPNYGYTF
NA	TRBV9	NA	15	TRBJ2-7	TGTGCCAGCAGCGTAGCATCCGGAGGCATCGGCGAGCAGTACTTC	CASSVASGGIGEQYF
NA	TRBV6-1	NA	15	TRBJ2-5	TGTGCCAGCAGTGAAGCGCAAGGGGCGTTCGAGACCCAGTACTTC	CASSEAQGAFETQYF
NA	TRBV4-1	NA	17	TRBJ2-3	TGCGCCAGCAGCCGCCTTGGTGGGGGAGCTAGCACAGATACGCAGTATTTT	CASSRLGGGASTDTQYF
TRBD1	TRBV6-6	once	14	TRBJ1-3	TGTGCCAGCAGGACAGGGACCCAAGGAAACACCATATATTTT	CASRTGTQGNTIYF
TRBD2	TRBV19	NA	14	TRBJ2-7	TGTGCCAGTGGGCAGACTAGCATCCCCTACGAGCAGTACTTC	CASGQTSIPYEQYF
NA	TRBV19	NA	12	TRBJ1-2	TGTGCCAGTAGGGCCGGGACCTTTGGCTACACCTTC	CASRAGTFGYTF
NA	TRBV7-2	NA	17	TRBJ2-4	TGTGCCAGCAGCTTAAGCGGTTTCACTTTGGGGGGAAACATTCAGTACTTC	CASSLSGFTLGGNIQYF
NA	TRBV27	NA	15	TRBJ1-3	TGTGCCAGCAGTCAAACAGGTTTCTCCGGAAACACCATATATTTT	CASSQTGFSGNTIYF
NA	TRBV11-1	NA	15	TRBJ2-3	TGTGCCAGCAGCTTTGGCCAGGGGACGACAGATACGCAGTATTTT	CASSFGQGTTDTQYF
NA	TRBV14	once	17	TRBJ2-2	TGTGCCAGCAGCCAAGTTGCGGGGTTGTTAAACACCGGGGAGCTGTTTTTT	CASSQVAGLLNTGELFF
TRBD2	TRBV6-5	few	15	TRBJ2-5	TGTGCCAGCAGCAATCGACTAGCGAACTTCGAGACCCAGTACTTC	CASSNRLANFETQYF
NA	TRBV19	NA	14	TRBJ2-7	TGTGCCAGTAGTATCGTAGGCAGGGTCAACGAGCAGTACTTC	CASSIVGRVNEQYF
NA	TRBV27	NA	13	TRBJ2-5	TGTGCCAGCAGATCAAGGGTCTGGGAGACCCAGTACTTC	CASRSRVWETQYF
TRBD1	TRBV27	NA	15	TRBJ1-5	TGTGCCAGCAGGCGCAATTACAGGGGAAGTCAGCCCCAGCATTTT	CASRRNYRGSQPQHF
TRBD1	TRBV30	NA	16	TRBJ2-7	TGTGCCTGGAGTCCTCGACCGGGACAGGGCCCCTACGAGCAGTACTTC	CAWSPRPGQGPYEQYF
TRBD1	TRBV6-1	NA	13	TRBJ2-7	TGTGCCAGCAGGGGACAGGGGGCTCCCGAGCAGTACTTC	CASRGQGAPEQYF
NA	TRBV10-3	NA	13	TRBJ2-1	TGTGCCTCATCGAAAAAGGGGGATGGTGAGCAGTTCTTC	CASSKKGDGEQFF
NA	TRBV6-5	NA	16	TRBJ1-1	TGTGCCAGCAGTTACGCCCGGGGTCCGGGGATCACTGAAGCTTTCTTT	CASSYARGPGITEAFF
NA	TRBV6-5	NA	15	TRBJ1-6	TGTGCCAGCAGTTCTCCTAAGAGGGATAATTCACCCCTCCACTTT	CASSSPKRDNSPLHF
NA	TRBV7-2	NA	14	TRBJ1-1	TGTGCCAGCAGCTTAGTGCGGGGAGGCGCTGAAGCTTTCTTT	CASSLVRGGAEAFF
NA	TRBV11-2	NA	15	TRBJ1-1	TGTGCCAGCAGCCCATCCAGGGTAAGGAACACTGAAGCTTTCTTT	CASSPSRVRNTEAFF